The subject of this entry is one TCR beta chain. Its antigen is not known. Here immunoSEQ multiplex PCR was the method, and the copy in TCRdb shows in-frame clones only, minus some. This table has roughly 50,000 clones, 80% appearing once. The data are from a study of OX40 agonist ivuxolimab in advanced cancers. Across the whole study: Enrolled patients in dose escalation had cancers that were hepatocellular carcinoma, melanoma, renal cell or head and neck cancer. Overall study results and limits: The antigens recognized by the expanded peripheral T cells, that is their antigen specificity, were not determined. Partial responders dosed at 0.1-3.0 mg/kg displayed clonal expansion ranking among the lowest. Clonal expansion by week 6 occurred in CD4+ and CD8+ blood T cells (at 0.1 to 3.0 mg/kg).

This CDR3 region has 15 residues. Germline CDR1 reads SGHTA; CDR2 reads FQGNSA. V lost 1 base and J 0 bases, leaving 7 bases between the germline ends. The TCR was taken from an adult with an advanced solid tumor such as melanoma, head and neck, liver or kidney cancer. Source: CD4+ or CD8+ T cells sorted from blood, taken in a trial of the OX40 agonist ivuxolimab. The chain combines TRBV7-2 with TRBJ2-1; no definite D call. CDR3: CASSLGMVSYNEQFF. In DNA form, the CDR3 reads TGTGCCAGCAGCTTAGGGATGGTCTCCTACAATGAGCAGTTCTTC.